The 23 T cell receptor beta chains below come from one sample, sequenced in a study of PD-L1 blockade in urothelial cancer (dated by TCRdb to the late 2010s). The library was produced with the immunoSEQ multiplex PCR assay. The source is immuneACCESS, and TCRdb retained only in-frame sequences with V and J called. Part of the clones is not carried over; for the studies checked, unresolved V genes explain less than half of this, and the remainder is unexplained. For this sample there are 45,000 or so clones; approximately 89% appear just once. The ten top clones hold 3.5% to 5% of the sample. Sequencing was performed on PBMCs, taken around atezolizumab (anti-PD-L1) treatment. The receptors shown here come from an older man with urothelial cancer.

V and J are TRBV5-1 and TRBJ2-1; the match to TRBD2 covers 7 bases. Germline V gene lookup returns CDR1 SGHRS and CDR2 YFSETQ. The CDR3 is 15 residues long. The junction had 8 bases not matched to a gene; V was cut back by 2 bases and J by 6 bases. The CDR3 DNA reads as TGCGCCAGCAGCTTACAACCCGGGACTACCAATGAGCAGTTCTTC. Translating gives CASSLQPGTTNEQFF.

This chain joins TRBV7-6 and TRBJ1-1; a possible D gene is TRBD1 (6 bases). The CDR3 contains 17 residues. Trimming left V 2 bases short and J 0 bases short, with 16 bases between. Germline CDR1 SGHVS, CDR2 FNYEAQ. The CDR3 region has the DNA TGTGCCAGCAGCTTATTCGTGGGGCAGGGGCTGAACACTGAAGCTTTCTTT. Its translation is CASSLFVGQGLNTEAFF.

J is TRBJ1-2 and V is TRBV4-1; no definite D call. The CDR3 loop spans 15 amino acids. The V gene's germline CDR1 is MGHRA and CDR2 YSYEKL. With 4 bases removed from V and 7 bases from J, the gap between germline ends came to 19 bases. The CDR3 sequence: CASSRPRSGISGYTF. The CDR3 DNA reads TGCGCCAGCAGCCGGCCCCGGAGCGGAATATCTGGCTACACCTTC.

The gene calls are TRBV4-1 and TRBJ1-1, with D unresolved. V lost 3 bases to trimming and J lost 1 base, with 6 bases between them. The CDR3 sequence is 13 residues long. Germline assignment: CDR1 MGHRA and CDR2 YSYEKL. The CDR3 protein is CASSHQSNTEAFF. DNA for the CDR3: TGCGCCAGCAGCCACCAGTCGAACACTGAAGCTTTCTTT.

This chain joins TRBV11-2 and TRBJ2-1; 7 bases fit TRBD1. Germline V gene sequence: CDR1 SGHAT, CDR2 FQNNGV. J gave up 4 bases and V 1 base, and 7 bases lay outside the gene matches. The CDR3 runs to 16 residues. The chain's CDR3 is CASSLVGQLIYNEQFF. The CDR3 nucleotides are TGTGCCAGCAGCTTAGTGGGACAGCTCATATACAATGAGCAGTTCTTC.

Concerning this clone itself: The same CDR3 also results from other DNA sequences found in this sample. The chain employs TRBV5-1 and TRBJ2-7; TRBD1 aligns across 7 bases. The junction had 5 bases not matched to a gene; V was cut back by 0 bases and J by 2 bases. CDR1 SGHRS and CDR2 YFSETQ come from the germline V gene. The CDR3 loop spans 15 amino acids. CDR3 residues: CASSLVGDRAYEQYF. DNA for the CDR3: TGCGCCAGCAGCTTGGTCGGGGACAGAGCCTACGAGCAGTACTTC.

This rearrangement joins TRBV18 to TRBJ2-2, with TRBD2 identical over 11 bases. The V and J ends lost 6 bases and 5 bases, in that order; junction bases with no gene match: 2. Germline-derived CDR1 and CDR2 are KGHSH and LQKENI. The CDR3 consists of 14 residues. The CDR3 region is CASSPSGRTGELFF. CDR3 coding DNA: TGTGCCAGCTCGCCTAGCGGGAGGACCGGGGAGCTGTTTTTT.

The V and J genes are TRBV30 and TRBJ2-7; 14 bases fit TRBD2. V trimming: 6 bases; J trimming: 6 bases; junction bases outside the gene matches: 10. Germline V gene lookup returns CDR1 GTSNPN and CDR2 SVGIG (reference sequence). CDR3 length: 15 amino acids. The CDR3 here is CACLPQTSGRVEQYF. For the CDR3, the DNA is TGTGCCTGCCTCCCCCAGACTAGCGGGAGGGTCGAGCAGTACTTC.

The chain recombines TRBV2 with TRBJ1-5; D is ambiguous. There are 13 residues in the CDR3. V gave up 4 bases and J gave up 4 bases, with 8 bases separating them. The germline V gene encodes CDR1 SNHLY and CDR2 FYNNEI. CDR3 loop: CASSVRINQPQHF. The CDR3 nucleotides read TGTGCCAGCAGTGTGAGGATTAATCAGCCCCAGCATTTT. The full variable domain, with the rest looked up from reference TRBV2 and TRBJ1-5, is EPEVTQTPSHQVTQMGQEVILRCVPISNHLYFYWYRQILGQKVEFLVSFYNNEISEKSEIFDDQFSVERPDGSNFTLKIRSTKLEDSAMYFCASSVRINQPQHFGDGTRLSIL.

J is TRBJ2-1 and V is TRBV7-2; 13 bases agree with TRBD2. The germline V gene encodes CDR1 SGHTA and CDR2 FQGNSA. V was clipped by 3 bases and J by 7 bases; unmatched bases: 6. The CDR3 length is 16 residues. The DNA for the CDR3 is TGTGCCAGCAGCTTCAGCACTAGCGGGAGGGGGAATGAGCAGTTCTTC. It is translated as CASSFSTSGRGNEQFF.

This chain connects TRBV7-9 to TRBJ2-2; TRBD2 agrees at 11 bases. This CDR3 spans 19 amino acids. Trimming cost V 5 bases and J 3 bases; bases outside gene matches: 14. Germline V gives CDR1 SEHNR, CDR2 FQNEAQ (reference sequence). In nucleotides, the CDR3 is TGTGCCAGCAGCCCGCTAGGGGCTAGCGGGAGGCGTTACACCGGGGAGCTGTTTTTT. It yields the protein CASSPLGASGRRYTGELFF.

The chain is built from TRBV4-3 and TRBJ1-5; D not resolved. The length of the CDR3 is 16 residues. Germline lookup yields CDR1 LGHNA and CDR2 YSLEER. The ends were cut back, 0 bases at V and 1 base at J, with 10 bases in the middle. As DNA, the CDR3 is TGCGCCAGCAGCCAAGACGCAGGCGGGAGCAATCAGCCCCAGCATTTT. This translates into CASSQDAGGSNQPQHF.

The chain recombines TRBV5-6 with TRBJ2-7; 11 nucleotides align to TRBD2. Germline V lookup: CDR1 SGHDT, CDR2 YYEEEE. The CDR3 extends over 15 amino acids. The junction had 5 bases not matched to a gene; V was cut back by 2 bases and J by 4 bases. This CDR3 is CASSFSGRAGYEQYF. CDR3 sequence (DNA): TGTGCCAGCAGCTTTAGCGGGAGGGCCGGATACGAGCAGTACTTC.

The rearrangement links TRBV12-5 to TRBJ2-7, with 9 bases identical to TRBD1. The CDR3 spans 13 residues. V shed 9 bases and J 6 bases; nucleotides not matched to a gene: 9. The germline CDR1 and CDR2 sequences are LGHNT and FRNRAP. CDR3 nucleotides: TGTGCTAGCTCAAACAGGGGGCTGGGCGAGCAGTACTTC. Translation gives CASSNRGLGEQYF.

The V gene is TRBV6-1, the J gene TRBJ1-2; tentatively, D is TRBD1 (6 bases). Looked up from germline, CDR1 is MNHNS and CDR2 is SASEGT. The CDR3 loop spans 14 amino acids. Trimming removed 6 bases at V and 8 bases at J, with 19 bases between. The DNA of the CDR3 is TGTGCCAGCAGAGGGACCGGGACATCCCTGGGCTACACCTTC. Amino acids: CASRGTGTSLGYTF.

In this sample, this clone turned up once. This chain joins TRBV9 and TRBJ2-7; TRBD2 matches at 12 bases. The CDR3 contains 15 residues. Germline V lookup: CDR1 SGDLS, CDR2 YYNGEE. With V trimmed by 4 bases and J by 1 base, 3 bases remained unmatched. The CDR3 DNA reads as TGTGCCAGCAGCCCCGGGACTAGCGGGTCCTACGAGCAGTACTTC. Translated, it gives CASSPGTSGSYEQYF.

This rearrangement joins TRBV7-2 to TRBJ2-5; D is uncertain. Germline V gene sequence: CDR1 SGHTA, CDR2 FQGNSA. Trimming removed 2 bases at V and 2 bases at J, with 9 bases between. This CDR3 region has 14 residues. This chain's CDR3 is CASSLFSSQETQYF. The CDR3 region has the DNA TGTGCCAGCAGCTTATTTAGTAGTCAAGAGACCCAGTACTTC.

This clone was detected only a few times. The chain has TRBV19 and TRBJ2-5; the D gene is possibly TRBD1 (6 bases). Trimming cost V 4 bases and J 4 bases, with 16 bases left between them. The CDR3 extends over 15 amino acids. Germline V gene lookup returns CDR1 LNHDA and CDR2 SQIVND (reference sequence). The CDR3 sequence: CASSTGTSVGETQYF. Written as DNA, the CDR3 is TGTGCCAGTAGTACGGGGACAAGTGTGGGAGAGACCCAGTACTTC.

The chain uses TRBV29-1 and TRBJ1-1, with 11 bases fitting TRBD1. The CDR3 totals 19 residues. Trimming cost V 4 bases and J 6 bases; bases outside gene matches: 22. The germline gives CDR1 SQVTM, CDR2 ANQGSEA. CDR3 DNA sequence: TGCAGCGTTGTAGGGGCCCAAGGGACAGGGGGAGGGAAAAGCGCTGAAGCTTTCTTT. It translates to CSVVGAQGTGGGKSAEAFF.

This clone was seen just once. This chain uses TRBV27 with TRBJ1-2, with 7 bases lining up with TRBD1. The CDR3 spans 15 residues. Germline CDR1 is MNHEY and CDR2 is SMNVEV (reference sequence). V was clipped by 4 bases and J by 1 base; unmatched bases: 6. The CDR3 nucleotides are TGTGCCAGCAGTTCCCAGGGGGGCCTTAACTATGGCTACACCTTC. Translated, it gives CASSSQGGLNYGYTF.

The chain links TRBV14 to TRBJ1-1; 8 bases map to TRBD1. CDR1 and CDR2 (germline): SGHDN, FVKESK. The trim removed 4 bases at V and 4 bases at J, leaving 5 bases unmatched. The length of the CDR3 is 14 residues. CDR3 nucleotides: TGTGCCAGCAGCCCCGTCGACAGGGGCACTGAAGCTTTCTTT. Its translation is CASSPVDRGTEAFF.

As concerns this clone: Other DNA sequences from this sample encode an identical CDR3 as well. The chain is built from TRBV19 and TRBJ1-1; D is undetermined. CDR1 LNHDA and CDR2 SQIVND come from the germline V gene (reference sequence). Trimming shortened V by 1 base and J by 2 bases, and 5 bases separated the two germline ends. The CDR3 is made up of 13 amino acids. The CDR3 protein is CASSIGANTEAFF. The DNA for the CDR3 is TGTGCCAGTAGTATAGGAGCTAACACTGAAGCTTTCTTT.

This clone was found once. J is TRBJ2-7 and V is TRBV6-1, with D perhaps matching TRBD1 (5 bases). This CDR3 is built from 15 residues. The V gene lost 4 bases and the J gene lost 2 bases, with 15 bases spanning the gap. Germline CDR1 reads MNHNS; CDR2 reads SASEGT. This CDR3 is CASSGNRYWTYEQYF. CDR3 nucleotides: TGTGCCAGCAGTGGAAACAGGTATTGGACCTACGAGCAGTACTTC.